These 28 T cell receptor beta chains share one sample of origin, sequenced in a study of healthy donors' naive CD4 and CD8 T cells. Each TCR library used 500 ng of total RNA and a linear amplification protocol. TCRdb processed the reads anew with MiXCR; each CDR3 protein has one entry. The top ten clones hold roughly 2.3% of a sample with 180,000 or so distinct CDR3 sequences, over 60% of them seen once. Sequenced: naive CD4+ and CD8+ T cells sorted from blood, pooled from several donors. The origin of the receptors is a pool of human donors in good health; the sample pools cells from several healthy donors.

This chain uses TRBV18 with TRBJ1-5; D remains unclear. This CDR3 region has 15 residues. Germline V gene data show CDR1 as KGHSH and CDR2 as LQKENI. V gave up 2 bases and J gave up 0 bases, with 8 bases separating them. The chain's CDR3 is CASSPDANSNQPQHF. In nucleotides, the CDR3 is TGTGCCAGCTCACCAGACGCGAATAGCAATCAGCCCCAGCATTTT.

This clonotype was recorded once. The J gene is TRBJ1-1, the V gene TRBV13; 8 positions agree with TRBD1. There are 18 residues in the CDR3. Germline-derived CDR1 and CDR2 are PRHDT and FYEKMQ (reference sequence). With 5 bases clipped from V and 4 bases from J, the junction kept 18 bases outside the gene matches. CDR3 sequence (DNA): TGTGCCAGCAGCACCTCCCGAAGGACAGGGTTGGGGAGCACTGAAGCTTTCTTT. It is translated as CASSTSRRTGLGSTEAFF.

V is TRBV29-1 and J is TRBJ2-5; D possibly corresponds to TRBD1 (6 bases). CDR1 is SQVTM and CDR2 is ANQGSEA in the germline V gene. This CDR3 region has 12 residues. The V and J ends lost 7 bases and 0 bases respectively, with 9 bases between them. CDR3 nucleotides: TGCAGCGGCGGACAGTACCAAGAGACCCAGTACTTC. It encodes CSGGQYQETQYF.

This clonotype appeared a single time. V gene TRBV6-2 or TRBV6-3 combines with J gene TRBJ2-1, with D tentatively TRBD2 (7 bases). The CDR3 loop spans 14 amino acids. The germline V gene has CDR1 MNHEY and CDR2 SVGEGT. Trimming left V 1 base short and J 8 bases short, with 12 bases between. The CDR3 reads CASSYWEGEDEQFF. In DNA form, the CDR3 reads TGTGCCAGCAGTTACTGGGAGGGGGAGGATGAGCAGTTCTTC.

This clonotype turned up a few times. The chain joins TRBV29-1 to TRBJ2-6; D ambiguous. The V and J ends lost 4 bases and 0 bases respectively, with 7 bases between them. The V gene's germline CDR1 is SQVTM and CDR2 ANQGSEA. The CDR3 consists of 14 residues. CDR3 DNA sequence: TGCAGCGTTGGAATGGGCTCTGGGGCCAACGTCCTGACTTTC. Residues: CSVGMGSGANVLTF.

The chain joins TRBV29-1 to TRBJ2-5; 7 bases are shared with TRBD1. V dropped 5 bases and J dropped 5; count of bases not matched to a gene: 11. The V gene's germline CDR1 is SQVTM and CDR2 ANQGSEA. This CDR3 has 14 residues. The CDR3 region has the DNA TGCAGCGTTCTGACAGGGCAGTGGTCGGAGACCCAGTACTTC. This gives the protein CSVLTGQWSETQYF.

This clonotype occurred a few times. CDR3 in amino acids: CASSQAESYGYTF. The CDR3 coding sequence is TGTGCCAGCAGCCAGGCGGAATCCTATGGCTACACCTTC. J is TRBJ1-2 and V is TRBV11-2; D uncertain. Germline assignment: CDR1 SGHAT and CDR2 FQNNGV. The V end lost 5 bases, the J end lost 4 bases, and 11 bases lay between the germline ends. This CDR3 has 13 amino acids.

The chain carries TRBV12-5 and TRBJ2-1; possibly TRBD2 for D (5 bases). V was cut by 6 bases and J by 0 bases, with 9 bases left in between. The CDR3 has 14 amino acids. Germline assignment: CDR1 LGHNT and CDR2 FRNRAP. The CDR3 nucleotides read TGTGCTAGTGGCATGGGGAGCTCCTACAATGAGCAGTTCTTC. Its protein is CASGMGSSYNEQFF.

The rearrangement uses TRBV6-5 and TRBJ1-1; TRBD1 agrees at 7 bases. The ends lost 7 bases at V and 5 bases at J; junction bases unmatched: 7. CDR3 length: 13 amino acids. Germline V CDR1 and CDR2: MNHEY, SVGAGI. The DNA for the CDR3 is TGTGCCAGCACCTCGGACAGGCGGACTGAAGCTTTCTTT. Amino acids: CASTSDRRTEAFF.

The chain carries TRBV20-1 and TRBJ1-1, with unresolved D. Trimming removed 6 bases from V and 6 bases from J, with 14 bases in between. Germline CDR1 and CDR2: DFQATT and SNEGSKA (reference sequence). The CDR3 sequence is 12 residues long. CDR3 nucleotide sequence: TGCAGTGCCCCTAAGGAGGGCCCTGAAGCTTTCTTT. Its translation is CSAPKEGPEAFF.

This clonotype was counted between two and nine times. The CDR3 coding sequence is TGCAGCGTTGACTACAGGGGAGGAGACGAGCAGTACTTC. Translating it yields CSVDYRGGDEQYF. This sequence joins TRBV29-1 and TRBJ2-7; a possible D gene is TRBD1 (7 bases). Germline CDR1 is SQVTM and CDR2 is ANQGSEA. Trimming stripped 3 bases from V and 5 bases from J, with 14 bases between. There are 13 residues in the CDR3.

The V gene is TRBV29-1, the J gene TRBJ1-1, with D possibly TRBD1 on 6 matching bases. Trimming left V 5 bases short and J 0 bases short, with 10 bases between. The CDR3 has 13 amino acids. CDR1 and CDR2 (germline): SQVTM, ANQGSEA. The DNA for the CDR3 is TGCAGCGTTTTACGGACAGTGAACACTGAAGCTTTCTTT. This sequence encodes CSVLRTVNTEAFF.

This clonotype has only one observation. The rearrangement uses TRBV27 and TRBJ1-2; D uncertain. The CDR3 is made up of 12 amino acids. V was trimmed by 4 bases and J by 6 bases, leaving 9 bases between them. From germline, CDR1 is MNHEY and CDR2 SMNVEV (reference sequence). CDR3 residues: CASSSGPDGYTF. In DNA, the CDR3 is TGTGCCAGCAGTTCAGGCCCCGATGGCTACACCTTC.

The rearrangement joins TRBV29-1 to TRBJ2-2, with no clear D. Trimming removed 4 bases at V and 6 bases at J, with 15 bases between. Germline V gives CDR1 SQVTM, CDR2 ANQGSEA. CDR3 length equals 14 residues. The CDR3 coding sequence is TGCAGCGTTGTTATTGATCCAGGCGCCGGGGAGCTGTTTTTT. This sequence encodes CSVVIDPGAGELFF.

The table lists this clonotype with a few counts. This rearrangement joins TRBV27 to TRBJ2-7, with 9 bases aligning to TRBD1. CDR1 MNHEY and CDR2 SMNVEV come from the germline V gene (reference sequence). With V trimmed by 5 bases and J by 7 bases, 9 bases remained unmatched. This CDR3 has 14 amino acids. The CDR3 DNA follows: TGTGCCAGCAGTGTTTCCGGGACAGGGAAAGAGCAGTACTTC. Its protein is CASSVSGTGKEQYF.

The J gene is TRBJ2-3, the V gene TRBV2, with D tentatively TRBD1 or TRBD2 (5 bases each). The germline V gene encodes CDR1 SNHLY and CDR2 FYNNEI. The CDR3 length is 13 residues. Trimming left V 3 bases short and J 7 bases short, with 11 bases between. DNA of the CDR3: TGTGCCAGCAGTGAGGGGCTAGCAAATACGCAGTATTTT. This encodes CASSEGLANTQYF.

This clonotype was counted only a few times. This rearrangement joins TRBV12-3 or TRBV12-4 to TRBJ1-3; weak D call: TRBD1 (6 bases). CDR3 length: 15 amino acids. V dropped 3 bases and J dropped 4 bases, with 13 bases sitting between them. CDR3 in DNA: TGTGCCAGCAGTTTCGCGGGGGCGAGGGGAAACACCATATATTTT. This translates into CASSFAGARGNTIYF.

This clonotype was seen a single time. This chain connects TRBV6-5 to TRBJ1-1; no firm D call. Germline CDR1 reads MNHEY; CDR2 reads SVGAGI. The CDR3 is 17 residues long. V lost 0 bases, J lost 5 bases, and 19 bases lay in between. The CDR3 is CASSYSGQEVGRTEAFF. For the CDR3, the DNA is TGTGCCAGCAGTTACTCGGGTCAGGAGGTAGGGAGGACTGAAGCTTTCTTT.

The chain links TRBV29-1 to TRBJ2-7; D is possibly TRBD1 or TRBD2 (5 bases each). The V gene's germline CDR1 is SQVTM and CDR2 ANQGSEA. This CDR3 has 14 residues. V lost 3 bases to trimming and J lost 7 bases, with 19 bases between them. CDR3 loop: CSVDLGHVTGEQYF. The CDR3 DNA reads as TGCAGCGTTGACCTCGGACATGTAACGGGGGAGCAGTACTTC.

This clonotype was seen a few times. The chain couples TRBV5-6 to TRBJ1-5, with 9 nucleotides matching TRBD1. This CDR3 has 14 amino acids. The V segment lost 2 bases and the J segment 6 bases; nucleotides outside the gene matches: 3. CDR1 is SGHDT and CDR2 is YYEEEE in the germline V gene. In nucleotides, the CDR3 is TGTGCCAGCAGCTTTACAGGGGGCGGTCAGCCCCAGCATTTT. Its protein product is CASSFTGGGQPQHF.

This clonotype was counted once. DNA of the CDR3: TGCAGCGTTGAAGCCCTAGCACCCGACAGGGGCGTCAACTATGGCTACACCTTC. Its protein product is CSVEALAPDRGVNYGYTF. This chain links TRBV29-1 with TRBJ1-2, with 8 bases that match TRBD1. CDR1 and CDR2 from the germline V gene are SQVTM and ANQGSEA. The CDR3 has 18 residues. V was clipped by 1 base and J by 2 bases; unmatched bases: 15.

For this clonotype: Sequence at one end of the junction differs from germline and may be a read error. The rearrangement joins TRBV4-3 to TRBJ2-1; possible D gene TRBD1, 5 bases. This CDR3 region has 14 residues. Germline V gives CDR1 LGHNA, CDR2 YSLEER. CDR3 in amino acids: CASSQPTARGEQFF. In DNA, the CDR3 is TGTGCCAGCAGCCAGCCGACAGCCCGTGGGGAGCAGTTCTTC.

In nucleotides, the CDR3 is TGTGCCAGCAGCTTATTGTCAGATACGCAGTATTTT. Amino acid sequence: CASSLLSDTQYF. The V gene is TRBV11-2, the J gene TRBJ2-3, with D unclear. The CDR3 spans 12 residues. V gave up 2 bases and J gave up 4 bases, with 4 bases separating them. Germline loops: CDR1 SGHAT, CDR2 FQNNGV.

This chain joins TRBV27 and TRBJ2-3; perhaps TRBD1 as D (5 bases). CDR1 and CDR2 (germline): MNHEY, SMNVEV (reference sequence). The CDR3 spans 15 residues. The ends were cut back, 0 bases at V and 6 bases at J, with 13 bases in the middle. CDR3 bases: TGTGCCAGCAGTTTATCAAGGGGCGCGATGGATACGCAGTATTTT. This translates into CASSLSRGAMDTQYF.

This chain links TRBV19 with TRBJ2-3; D uncertain. The germline gives CDR1 LNHDA, CDR2 SQIVND (reference sequence). The CDR3 has 15 residues. The V gene lost 3 bases and the J gene lost 0 bases, with 10 bases spanning the gap. The CDR3 coding sequence is TGTGCCAGTAGTATTGCGCGGCCTAGCACAGATACGCAGTATTTT. Its protein is CASSIARPSTDTQYF.

V usage is TRBV20-1 and J usage is TRBJ2-3; tentatively, D is TRBD1 (6 bases). Germline V CDR1 and CDR2: DFQATT, SNEGSKA (reference sequence). The CDR3 has 16 amino acids. V was shortened by 1 base and J by 4 bases, with 18 bases between the two germline ends. The CDR3 DNA is TGCAGTGCTAGAGTTCCTGGGCAGGGGATCCCAGATACGCAGTATTTT. This encodes CSARVPGQGIPDTQYF.

This clonotype was observed a single time. The chain employs TRBV19 and TRBJ1-2; no reliable D call. CDR1 is LNHDA, CDR2 SQIVND, per germline (reference sequence). Trimming left V 7 bases short and J 4 bases short, with 16 bases between. This CDR3 spans 14 amino acids. Here the CDR3 DNA reads TGTGCCAGTACCGCCTCCGCGACGGTCTATGGCTACACCTTC. Translating gives CASTASATVYGYTF. The full variable domain, its missing parts supplied by reference TRBV19 and TRBJ1-2, is DGGITQSPKYLFRKEGQNVTLSCEQNLNHDAMYWYRQDPGQGLRLIYYSQIVNDFQKGDIAEGYSVSREKKESFPLTVTSAQKNPTAFYLCASTASATVYGYTFGSGTRLTVV.

The V gene is TRBV19, the J gene TRBJ1-1; D may be TRBD1 (5 bases). Trimming left V 6 bases short and J 4 bases short, with 15 bases between. The germline V gene encodes CDR1 LNHDA and CDR2 SQIVND (reference sequence). The CDR3 runs 14 residues. As DNA, the CDR3 is TGTGCCAGTAGCCTTGGGACGGTCTTCACTGAAGCTTTCTTT. Amino acids: CASSLGTVFTEAFF.